Included here is one T cell receptor (beta chain) sequence, with context. Antigen specificity is unknown. These data originate in a study of OX40 agonist ivuxolimab in advanced cancers. Study information: The patients got ivuxolimab, which is an agonistic anti-OX40 (CD134) antibody.

Broader study findings: Partial responders dosed at 0.1-3.0 mg/kg displayed clonal expansion ranking among the lowest. It was also the case that some nonresponders had low normalized T-cell clonal expansion.

Some clones are missing from TCRdb's copy, which holds only in-frame ones; the method was immunoSEQ multiplex PCR. The sample records over 50,000 clones, roughly 87% being singletons. The CDR3 extends over 13 amino acids. Germline CDR1 and CDR2: SGHNT and YENEEA. Trimming left V 5 bases short and J 2 bases short, with 8 bases between. This clonotype was sampled from an adult with an advanced solid tumor such as melanoma, head and neck, liver or kidney cancer. The sample consisted of CD4+ or CD8+ T cells sorted from blood, taken in a trial of the OX40 agonist ivuxolimab. V gene TRBV11-3 combines with J gene TRBJ2-3; D remains unclear. The CDR3 coding sequence is TGTGCCAGCAGCCGGAGAAACACAGATACGCAGTATTTT. It yields the protein CASSRRNTDTQYF.